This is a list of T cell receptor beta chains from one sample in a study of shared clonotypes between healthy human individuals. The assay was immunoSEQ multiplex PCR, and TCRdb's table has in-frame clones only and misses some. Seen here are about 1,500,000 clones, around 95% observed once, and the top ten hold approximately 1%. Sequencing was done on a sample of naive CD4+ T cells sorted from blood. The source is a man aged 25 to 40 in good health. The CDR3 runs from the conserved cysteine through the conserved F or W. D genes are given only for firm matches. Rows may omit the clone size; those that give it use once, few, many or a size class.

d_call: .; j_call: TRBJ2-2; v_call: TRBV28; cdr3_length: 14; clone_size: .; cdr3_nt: TGTGCCAGCAGTTCGGCCAGCCCCACCGGGGAGCTGTTTTTT; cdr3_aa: CASSSASPTGELFF
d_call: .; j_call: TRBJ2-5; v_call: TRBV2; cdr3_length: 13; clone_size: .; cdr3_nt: TGTGCCAGCAGTGATAACAGTCGAGAGACCCAGTACTTC; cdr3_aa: CASSDNSRETQYF
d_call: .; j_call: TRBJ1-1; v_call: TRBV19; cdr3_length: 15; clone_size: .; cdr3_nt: TGTGCCAGTAGTATGAGGGGGGGGCCAAGGACTGAAGCTTTCTTT; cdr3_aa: CASSMRGGPRTEAFF
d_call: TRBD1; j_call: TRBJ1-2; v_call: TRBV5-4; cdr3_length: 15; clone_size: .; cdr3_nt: TGTGCCAGCAGCTCATTTACAGGGGTGAAATATGGCTACACCTTC; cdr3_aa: CASSSFTGVKYGYTF
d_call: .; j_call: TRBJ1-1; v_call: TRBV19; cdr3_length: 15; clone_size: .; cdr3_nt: TGTGCCAGTAGTATGGACAGCAACATGAACACTGAAGCTTTCTTT; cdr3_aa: CASSMDSNMNTEAFF
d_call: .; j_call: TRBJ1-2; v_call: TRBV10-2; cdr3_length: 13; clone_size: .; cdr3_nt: TGCGCCAGCAGTGAGGGACAGAACTATGGCTACACCTTC; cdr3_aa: CASSEGQNYGYTF
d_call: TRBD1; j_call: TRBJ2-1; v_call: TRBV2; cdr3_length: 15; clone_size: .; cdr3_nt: TGTGCCAGCAGCCCCGGGACAGGTGGATACAATGAGCAGTTCTTC; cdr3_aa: CASSPGTGGYNEQFF
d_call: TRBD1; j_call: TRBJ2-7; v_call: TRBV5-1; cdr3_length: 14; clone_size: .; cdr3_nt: TGCGCCAGCAGCTTTGTCGGGACAGGGGGCGAGCAGTACTTC; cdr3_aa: CASSFVGTGGEQYF
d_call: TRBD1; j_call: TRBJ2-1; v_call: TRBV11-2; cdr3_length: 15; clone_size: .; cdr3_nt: TGTGCCAGCAGCTTTCGCAGACCCAGGGGGAGTGAGCAGTTCTTC; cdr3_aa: CASSFRRPRGSEQFF
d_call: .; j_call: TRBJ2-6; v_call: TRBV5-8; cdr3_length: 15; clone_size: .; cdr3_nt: TGTGCCAGCAGCCTGAACTTCGCTGGGGCCAACGTCCTGACTTTC; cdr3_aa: CASSLNFAGANVLTF
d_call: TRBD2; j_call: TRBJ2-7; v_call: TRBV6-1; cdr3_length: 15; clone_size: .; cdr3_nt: TGTGCCAGCAGTGTAACTAGCGCTTTCTCCTACGAGCAGTACTTC; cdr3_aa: CASSVTSAFSYEQYF
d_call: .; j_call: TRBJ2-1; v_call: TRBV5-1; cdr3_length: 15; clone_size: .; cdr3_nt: TGCGCCAGCAGCCGTACCGGGACAAGGTACAATGAGCAGTTCTTC; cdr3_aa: CASSRTGTRYNEQFF
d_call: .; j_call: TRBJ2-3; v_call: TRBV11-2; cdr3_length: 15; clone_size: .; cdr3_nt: TGTGCCAGCAGCTCTTCCGCAGGGCCCACAGATACGCAGTATTTT; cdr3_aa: CASSSSAGPTDTQYF
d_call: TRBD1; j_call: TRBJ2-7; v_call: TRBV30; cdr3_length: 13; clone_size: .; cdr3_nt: TGTGCCTGGATGGGACAGGGATACTACGAGCAGTACTTC; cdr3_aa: CAWMGQGYYEQYF
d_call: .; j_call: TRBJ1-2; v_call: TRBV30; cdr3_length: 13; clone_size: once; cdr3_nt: TGTGCCTGGAGTGTACAAAAGCAGTATGGCTACACCTTC; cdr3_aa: CAWSVQKQYGYTF
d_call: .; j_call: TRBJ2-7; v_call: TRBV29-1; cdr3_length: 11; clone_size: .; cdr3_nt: TGCAGCGTTGTCCTGAGCCGGGAGCAGTACTTC; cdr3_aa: CSVVLSREQYF
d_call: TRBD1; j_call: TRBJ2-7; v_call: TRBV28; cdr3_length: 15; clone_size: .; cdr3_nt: TGTGCCAGCAGTTTATTCCAAACAGGGGGCGACGAGCAGTACTTC; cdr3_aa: CASSLFQTGGDEQYF
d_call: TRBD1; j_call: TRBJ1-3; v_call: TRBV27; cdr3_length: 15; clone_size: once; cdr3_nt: TGTGCCAGCAGTTACACAGGGGACCCTGGAAACACCATATATTTT; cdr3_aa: CASSYTGDPGNTIYF
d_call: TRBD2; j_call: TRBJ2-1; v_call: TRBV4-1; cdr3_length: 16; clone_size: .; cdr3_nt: TGCGCCAGCAGCCAGGGACTAGCGGGAGGCTACAATGAGCAGTTCTTC; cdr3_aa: CASSQGLAGGYNEQFF
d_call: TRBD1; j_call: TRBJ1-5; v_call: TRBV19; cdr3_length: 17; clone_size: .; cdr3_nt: TGTGCCAGTAGTTGGCACCAGGGGGCTTGGTCCAATCAGCCCCAGCATTTT; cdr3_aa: CASSWHQGAWSNQPQHF
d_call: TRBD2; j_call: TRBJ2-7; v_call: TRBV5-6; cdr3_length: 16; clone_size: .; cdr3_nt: TGTGCCAGCAGCCTGGCTCTTGGACTAGCGGGAACTAAGCAGTACTTC; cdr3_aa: CASSLALGLAGTKQYF
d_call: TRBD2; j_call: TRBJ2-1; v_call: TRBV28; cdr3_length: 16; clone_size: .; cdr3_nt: TGTGCCAGCAGTGGGGGGAGGGGCCTGCGGCGGGGTGAGCAGTTCTTC; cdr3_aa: CASSGGRGLRRGEQFF
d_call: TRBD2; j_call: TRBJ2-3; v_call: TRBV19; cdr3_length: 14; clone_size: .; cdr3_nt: TGTGCCAGTGGGGCTAGCGGGAGTTCTGATACGCAGTATTTT; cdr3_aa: CASGASGSSDTQYF
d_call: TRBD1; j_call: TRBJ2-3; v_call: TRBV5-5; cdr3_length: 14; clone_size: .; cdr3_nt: TGTGCCAGCAGCTCAGGGGGTCGCACAGATACGCAGTATTTT; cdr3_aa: CASSSGGRTDTQYF
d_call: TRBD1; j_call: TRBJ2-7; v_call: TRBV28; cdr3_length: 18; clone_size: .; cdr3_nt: TGTGCCAGCAGTTTATTGGGTAGTGGCGGGACAGGGTTAGGCGAGCAGTACTTC; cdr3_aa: CASSLLGSGGTGLGEQYF
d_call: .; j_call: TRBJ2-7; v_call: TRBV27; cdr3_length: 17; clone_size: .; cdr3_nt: TGTGCCAGCAGTTTATCGCAACCAAGGGACGGACTCTACGAGCAGTACTTC; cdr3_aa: CASSLSQPRDGLYEQYF
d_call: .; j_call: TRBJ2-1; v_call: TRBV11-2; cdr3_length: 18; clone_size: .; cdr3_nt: TGTGCCAGCAGCTCCCTTGGGGAGGGGGCGCGTCGGTCGAATGAGCAGTTCTTC; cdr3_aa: CASSSLGEGARRSNEQFF
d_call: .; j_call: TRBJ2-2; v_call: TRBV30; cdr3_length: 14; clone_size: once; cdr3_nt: TGTGCCTGGATGGGGTTAGCGAACACCGGGGAGCTGTTTTTT; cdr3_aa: CAWMGLANTGELFF
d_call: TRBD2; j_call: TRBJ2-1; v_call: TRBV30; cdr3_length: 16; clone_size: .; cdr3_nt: TGTGCCTGGAGTCATCCTAGCGGGCTCAACTACAATGAGCAGTTCTTC; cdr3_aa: CAWSHPSGLNYNEQFF
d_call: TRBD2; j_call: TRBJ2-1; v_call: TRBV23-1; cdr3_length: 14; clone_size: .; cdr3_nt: TGCGCCACCCCCGGGAGGGTTCCCTACAATGAGCAGTTCTTC; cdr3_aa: CATPGRVPYNEQFF
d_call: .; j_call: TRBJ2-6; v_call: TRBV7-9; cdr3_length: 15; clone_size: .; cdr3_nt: TGTGCCAGCAGCTTTGTAGAGCCTGGGGCCAACGTCCTGACTTTC; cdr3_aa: CASSFVEPGANVLTF
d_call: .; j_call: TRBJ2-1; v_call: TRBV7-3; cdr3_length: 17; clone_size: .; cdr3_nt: TGTGCCAGCAGCTCCCCCTTGGCGGAGAGCTCCTACAATGAGCAGTTCTTC; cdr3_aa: CASSSPLAESSYNEQFF
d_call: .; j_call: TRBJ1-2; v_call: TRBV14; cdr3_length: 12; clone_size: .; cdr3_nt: TGTGCCAGCAGCTGGGCTTACTATGGCTACACCTTC; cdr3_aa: CASSWAYYGYTF
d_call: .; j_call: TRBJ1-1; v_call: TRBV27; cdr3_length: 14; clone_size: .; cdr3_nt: TGTGCCAGCAGTCTCTCCCGGGGCAGGGCAAAAGCTTTCTTT; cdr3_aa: CASSLSRGRAKAFF
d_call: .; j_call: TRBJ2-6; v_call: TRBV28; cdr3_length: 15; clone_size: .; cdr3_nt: TGTGCCAGCAGTTTCGAGGGATCTGGGGCCAACGTCCTGACTTTC; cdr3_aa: CASSFEGSGANVLTF
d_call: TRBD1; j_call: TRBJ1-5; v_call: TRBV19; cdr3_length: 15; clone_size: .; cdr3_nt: TGTGCCAGTAGCCTACAGGGGGTAAACCATCAGCCCCAGCATTTT; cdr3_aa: CASSLQGVNHQPQHF
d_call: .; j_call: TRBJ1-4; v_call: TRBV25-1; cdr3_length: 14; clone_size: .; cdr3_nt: TGTGCCAGCAGAGGAACTGCAACTAATGAAAAACTGTTTTTT; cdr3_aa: CASRGTATNEKLFF
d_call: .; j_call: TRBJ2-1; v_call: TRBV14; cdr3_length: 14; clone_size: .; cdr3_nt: TGTGCCAGCAGCCAAGGGGGACCATACAATGAGCAGTTCTTC; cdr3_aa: CASSQGGPYNEQFF
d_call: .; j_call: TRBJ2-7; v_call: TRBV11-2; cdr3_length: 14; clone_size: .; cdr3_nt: TGTGCCAGCAGCGCCCGTAATGGGATGAAAGACCTGTACTTC; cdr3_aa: CASSARNGMKDLYF
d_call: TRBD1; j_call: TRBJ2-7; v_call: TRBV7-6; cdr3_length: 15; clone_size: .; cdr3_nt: TGTGCCAGCAGTCCTACAGGGGCGTTCTCCTACGAGCAGTACTTC; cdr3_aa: CASSPTGAFSYEQYF
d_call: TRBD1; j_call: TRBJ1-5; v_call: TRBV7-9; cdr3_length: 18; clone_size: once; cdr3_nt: TGTGCCAGCAGCACCATATCAGGGGGACAGGGAGTCAATCAGCCCCAGCATTTT; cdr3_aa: CASSTISGGQGVNQPQHF